The clone carrying this TCR beta chain was observed a handful of times. The record originates from a study of radiation and T cells in renal cell carcinoma. Sequencing was performed with immunoSEQ multiplex PCR; in TCRdb, only in-frame clones are kept and a portion is missing. The sample lists 140,000 or so clones, 70% to 90% occurring once. Germline lookup yields CDR1 ENHRY and CDR2 SYGVKD. V was cut by 5 bases and J by 4 bases, with 17 bases left in between. This CDR3 region has 15 residues. Regarding time point: blood 4 weeks post-SBRT, at nephrectomy. This sample's treatment: 15 Gy SBRT to primary tumor, nephrectomy 4 weeks later. Nephrectomy followed 15 Gy stereotactic body radiation by 4 weeks. After SBRT, blood was collected at 2 and 4 weeks, plus baseline. The tumor was a clear cell renal cell carcinoma.

The material sequenced was blood, taken from a patient whose treatment included radiotherapy and nephrectomy. This receptor was obtained from a woman between 45 and 60 years old with renal cell carcinoma. The chain has TRBV10-3 and TRBJ1-1; a possible D gene is TRBD1 (6 bases). The DNA for the CDR3 is TGTGCCATCAGTCCACAGGGTTTCGAGATCACTGAAGCTTTCTTT. Translated, it gives CAISPQGFEITEAFF.